The 5 T cell receptor beta chains presented below share a single source sample, sequenced in a study of T cells after yellow fever vaccination (dated by TCRdb to the late 2010s). The protocol used for the library was 5' RACE. These reads were obtained on an Illumina HiSeq 2500. TCRdb reanalyzed the raw reads on its own, using fastp at Q25 for trimming and MiXCR for clone calling, and kept in-frame beta chains. Duplicate CDR3 protein sequences are folded into a single record with the most common DNA and genes. Recorded for this sample are hundreds of thousands of distinct CDR3 sequences; approximately 13% of them occurred a single time. The leading ten clones occupy 14% to 15% of the sample. The treatment or condition label here, explained by the study, means: live attenuated yellow fever vaccine strain. Sequenced material: PBMCs, taken on the day of the yellow fever booster vaccination. These receptors came from a man aged 30 to 45 who received the YFV17D yellow fever vaccine.

This clonotype showed up just a few times. The chain combines TRBV12-3 or TRBV12-4 with TRBJ1-2; D is uncertain. Trimming left V 5 bases short and J 4 bases short, with 8 bases between. This CDR3 is 12 amino acids long. The chain's CDR3 is CASSRGGYGYTF. The CDR3 nucleotides are TGTGCCAGCAGTCGGGGAGGCTATGGCTACACCTTC.

This clonotype was picked up a small number of times. The chain joins TRBV5-1 to TRBJ1-6, with no clear D. The CDR3 sequence is 13 residues long. V dropped 0 bases and J dropped 7 bases, with 5 bases sitting between them. Germline V gives CDR1 SGHRS, CDR2 YFSETQ. DNA of the CDR3: TGCGCCAGCAGCTTGGATTTGAATTCACCCCTCCACTTT. Translating gives CASSLDLNSPLHF.

The gene calls are TRBV7-2 and TRBJ2-7; D is possibly TRBD2 (5 bases). The CDR3 extends over 16 amino acids. Germline CDR1 is SGHTA and CDR2 is FQGNSA. V dropped 0 bases and J dropped 4 bases, with 16 bases sitting between them. CDR3 region: CASSLAGGGLRYEQYF. The DNA for the CDR3 is TGTGCCAGCAGCTTAGCCGGCGGCGGGTTGAGGTACGAGCAGTACTTC.

The chain has TRBV27 and TRBJ2-2; 7 bases are a match to TRBD1. Unmatched junction bases numbered 16, after V lost 1 base and J lost 8 bases. CDR1 and CDR2 (germline): MNHEY, SMNVEV (reference sequence). CDR3 length: 18 residues. CDR3 coding DNA: TGTGCCAGCAGTTTATGGCTAACCGGGACAGAGCCCCGGGGGGAGCTGTTTTTT. Its translation: CASSLWLTGTEPRGELFF.

This clonotype was seen a few times. This chain uses TRBV6-2 or TRBV6-3 with TRBJ1-5; D may be TRBD1 (6 bases). The CDR3 has 14 residues. Deletions cut 2 bases from V and 4 bases from J, with 9 bases between. Germline V gene data show CDR1 as MNHEY and CDR2 as SVGEGT. Here the CDR3 reads CASSYRQVNQPQHF. CDR3 DNA: TGTGCCAGCAGTTACAGACAGGTTAATCAGCCCCAGCATTTT.